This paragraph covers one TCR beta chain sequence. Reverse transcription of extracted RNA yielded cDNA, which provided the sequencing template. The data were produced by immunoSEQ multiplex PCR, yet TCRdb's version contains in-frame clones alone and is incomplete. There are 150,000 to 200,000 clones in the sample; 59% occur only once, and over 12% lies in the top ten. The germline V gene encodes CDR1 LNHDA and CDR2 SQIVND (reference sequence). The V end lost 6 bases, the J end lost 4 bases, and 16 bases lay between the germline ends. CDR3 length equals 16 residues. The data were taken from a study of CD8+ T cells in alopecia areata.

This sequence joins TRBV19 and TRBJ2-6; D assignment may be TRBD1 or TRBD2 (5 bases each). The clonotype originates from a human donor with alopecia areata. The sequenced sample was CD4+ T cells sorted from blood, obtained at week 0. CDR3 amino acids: CASSQLRGVGANVLTF. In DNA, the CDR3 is TGTGCCAGTAGCCAGCTGAGGGGTGTGGGGGCCAACGTCCTGACTTTC.